This T cell receptor (beta chain) comes out of a study of blood T cells in healthy people across ages. Findings and caveats of the study: Older age coincided with a roughly linear decline in TCR beta diversity per million T cells. Among long-lived donors, naive CD4+ cells were more numerous and diversity higher than in aged donors. Unsorted PBMC material precluded a definitive naive versus antigen-experienced comparison.

Then a second PCR, running about 6 to 12 cycles, was carried out with a sample-barcoded 5' primer and a J-beta primer mix. Using its own MiXCR run on the 5' RACE reads, TCRdb lists one record per CDR3 protein. The table shows around 1,800,000 distinct CDR3 sequences, with around 42% occurring only once. Turning to this clonotype: No antigen is known for it.

V was clipped by 2 bases and J by 4 bases, with 8 bases between them. Germline loops: CDR1 LNHDA, CDR2 SQIVND (reference sequence). The CDR3 has 14 amino acids. There were healthy Caucasian individuals from Russia, aged roughly 6 to 100, serving as donors. Source material: blood. V and J are TRBV19 and TRBJ2-2; D is possibly TRBD2 (6 bases). This clonotype was obtained from a human donor in good health. The CDR3 protein is CASSISSGTGELFF. The CDR3 DNA reads as TGTGCCAGTAGTATAAGTAGCGGCACCGGGGAGCTGTTTTTT.